This T cell receptor beta chain was sequenced in a study of blood T cell repertoires in COVID-19. As for the study in general: Samples of COVID-19 (acute and convalescent) were obtained from the United States, Italy and Spain. In each case, the material was cDNA or gDNA derived from T cells, B-cell-depleted T cells, or PBMCs.

This clone was counted only a few times. CDR1 is SGHRS, CDR2 YFSETQ, per germline. Trimming removed 4 bases from V and 4 bases from J; junction bases left unmatched: 11. This CDR3 comprises 16 residues. In the study's own analysis: Counts of nucleated cells, estimated from reference gene primer amplification, were obtained. Repertoires were generated with immunoSEQ multiplex PCR, while TCRdb's copy carries only in-frame clones and drops some. V and J calls and clone size are given by that table; D and trimming were obtained from the DNA. The sample shows roughly 99,000 clones, 84% of them seen only once.

The sequence derives from a human donor in a cohort sampled during active COVID-19. The chain has TRBV5-1 and TRBJ2-5; TRBD2 matches at 9 bases. Sequencing was performed on peripheral blood. CDR3 loop: CASSLILGTSIETQYF. DNA for the CDR3: TGCGCCAGCAGCCTAATCCTCGGGACTAGCATAGAGACCCAGTACTTC.